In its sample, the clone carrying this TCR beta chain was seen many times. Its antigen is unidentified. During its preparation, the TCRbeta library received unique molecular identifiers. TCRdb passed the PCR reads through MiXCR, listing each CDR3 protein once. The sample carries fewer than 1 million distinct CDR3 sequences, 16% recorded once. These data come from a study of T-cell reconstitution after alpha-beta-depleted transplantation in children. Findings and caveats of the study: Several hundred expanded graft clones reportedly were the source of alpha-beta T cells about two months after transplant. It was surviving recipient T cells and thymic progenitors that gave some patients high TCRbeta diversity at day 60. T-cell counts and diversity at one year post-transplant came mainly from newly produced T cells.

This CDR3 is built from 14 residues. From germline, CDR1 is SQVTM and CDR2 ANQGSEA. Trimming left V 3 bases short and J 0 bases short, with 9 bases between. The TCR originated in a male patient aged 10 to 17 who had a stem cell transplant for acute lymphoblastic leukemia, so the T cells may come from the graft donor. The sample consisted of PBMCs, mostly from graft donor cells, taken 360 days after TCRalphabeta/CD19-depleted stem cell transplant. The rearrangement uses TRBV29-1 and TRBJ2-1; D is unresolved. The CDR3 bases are TGCAGCGTTGAGTCCGAGAGCTCCTACAATGAGCAGTTCTTC. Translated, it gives CSVESESSYNEQFF.